The rows below give T cell receptor beta chains drawn from one sample of a study of T-cell memory formation after mild COVID-19. TCRdb reprocessed the 5' RACE reads with MiXCR, giving one entry per CDR3 protein. The data show roughly 110,000 distinct CDR3 sequences, 13% to 15% seen once. Sample: PBMCs or a T cell subset sorted from them (not recorded which). The receptors originated from a man younger than 35 who had mild COVID-19 (a few samples of this study predate the infection). Cell type and time point are not known. Each CDR3 is given with its conserved first and last residue. Fields, in order: V gene, D gene, J gene, clone size, CDR3 DNA, CDR3 protein. D genes are given only for firm matches. Some rows mark clone size as missing; the rest say once, few, many or name a class of expanded clone.

TRBV10-1	NA	TRBJ1-1	NA	TGCGCCAACAGTGAGTCTCCGGCGTTTGGTATGAACACTGAAGCTTTCTTT	CANSESPAFGMNTEAFF
TRBV24-1	NA	TRBJ2-6	few	TGTGCCACGGAGGGACAGTCGAGCTCTGGGGCCAACGTCCTGACTTTC	CATEGQSSSGANVLTF
TRBV9	NA	TRBJ2-1	once	TGTGCCAGCAGCCCCGGAGGAGGGAGCTCCTACAATGAGCAGTTCTTC	CASSPGGGSSYNEQFF
TRBV10-3	NA	TRBJ2-1	few	TGTGCCATCAGTCTCCGACTCCGGGCCTACAATGAGCAGTTCTTC	CAISLRLRAYNEQFF
TRBV2	TRBD1	TRBJ2-3	NA	TGTGCCACTGACGGACAGGGACGGGGTGATGGGCCCACAGATACGCAGTATTTT	CATDGQGRGDGPTDTQYF
TRBV6-5	TRBD2	TRBJ2-2	NA	TGTGCCAGCAGTCGACTAGCGGGGTCCACCGGGGAGCTGTTTTTT	CASSRLAGSTGELFF
TRBV14	TRBD1	TRBJ2-7	few	TGTGCCAGCAGCCAAGAGACAGGGAGTCGCTACGAGCAGTACTTC	CASSQETGSRYEQYF
TRBV4-1	NA	TRBJ1-5	NA	TGCGCCAGCAGCGTCCATGCGGGGGGTCAGCCCCAGCATTTT	CASSVHAGGQPQHF
TRBV7-9	NA	TRBJ2-7	few	TGTGCCAGCCAAAGCCCAGCGTACGAGCAGTACTTC	CASQSPAYEQYF
TRBV20-1	NA	TRBJ2-7	NA	TGCAGTGCTAGGATAAAAAGCCGGAGCTACGAGCAGTACTTC	CSARIKSRSYEQYF
TRBV12-3/TRBV12-4	NA	TRBJ2-3	NA	TGTGCCAGCAGTTTGATGGGGGTTTCCACAGATACGCAGTATTTT	CASSLMGVSTDTQYF
TRBV7-6	TRBD1	TRBJ2-7	NA	TGTGCCAGCAGCTTAAGGGGGCGAATCCACGAGCAGTACTTC	CASSLRGRIHEQYF
TRBV12-3/TRBV12-4	NA	TRBJ1-4	NA	TGTGCCAGCAGTTTAGGCGTCGAAAAACTGTTTTTT	CASSLGVEKLFF
TRBV7-8	NA	TRBJ1-2	few	TGTGCCAGCAGCCCCCGAGGGGGGAGCTACACCTTC	CASSPRGGSYTF
TRBV20-1	NA	TRBJ2-1	few	TGCAGTGCTAGAGACTCCTGGGCCCTCAATGAGCAGTTCTTC	CSARDSWALNEQFF
TRBV10-3	NA	TRBJ1-5	few	TGTGCCATCAGTGAGGGGCTGACACGGACTTCTGAGAAGCCCCAGCATTTT	CAISEGLTRTSEKPQHF
TRBV6-2/TRBV6-3	NA	TRBJ2-5	NA	TGTGCCAGCAGTCCCCCAATAGCGAGGGAAGAGACCCAGTACTTC	CASSPPIAREETQYF
TRBV29-1	NA	TRBJ2-3	few	TGCAGCGTTGCCGGAACTAGCAGAAGCACAGATACGCAGTATTTT	CSVAGTSRSTDTQYF
TRBV27	NA	TRBJ1-4	NA	TGTGCCAGCAGCACCACAGGTGCCTCTCCAAAAAAACTGTTTTTT	CASSTTGASPKKLFF
TRBV28	NA	TRBJ1-4	few	TGTGCCAGCAGCTTACAGGGATTTAATGAAAAACTGTTTTTT	CASSLQGFNEKLFF
TRBV4-2	TRBD1	TRBJ1-6	many	TGTGCCAGCAGCCAAGCTCAGGGGGCCTATAATTCACCCCTCCACTTT	CASSQAQGAYNSPLHF
TRBV5-6	TRBD1	TRBJ2-7	few	TGTGCCAGCAGTAGTACGAGAAGGGGGCTCTACGAGCAGTACTTC	CASSSTRRGLYEQYF
TRBV19	NA	TRBJ2-2	few	TGTGCCAGTAGTCCGGACACTTCGAACACCGGGGAGCTGTTTTTT	CASSPDTSNTGELFF
TRBV12-5	NA	TRBJ1-2	few	TGTGCTAGTGGCGCCGCCGGGTTCTATGGCTACACCTTC	CASGAAGFYGYTF
TRBV7-9	TRBD1	TRBJ2-1	few	TGTGCCAGCAGCTTAACAGGGGGCTTTGAGCAGTTCTTC	CASSLTGGFEQFF
TRBV7-7	NA	TRBJ2-3	few	TGTGCCAGCAGCATGGGGGTTGGCACAGATACGCAGTATTTT	CASSMGVGTDTQYF
TRBV4-1	TRBD2	TRBJ2-3	NA	TGCGCCAGCAGCCAAGATTTTAGCGGGGGTACAGATACGCAGTATTTT	CASSQDFSGGTDTQYF
TRBV9	NA	TRBJ2-1	many	TGTGCCAGCAGCGCGGACAATGAGCAGTTCTTC	CASSADNEQFF
TRBV28	NA	TRBJ1-2	many	TGTGCCAGCAGTTTAACCGTCTATGGCTACACCTTC	CASSLTVYGYTF
TRBV12-3/TRBV12-4	TRBD2	TRBJ2-5	NA	TGTGCCAGCAGGGAACTAGCGGGGGGCCTACAAGAGACCCAGTACTTC	CASRELAGGLQETQYF
TRBV29-1	TRBD2	TRBJ2-5	NA	TGCAGCTACGGGGGGAGGGTAGGCGAGACCCAGTACTTC	CSYGGRVGETQYF
TRBV7-9	NA	TRBJ2-5	NA	TGTGCCAGCAGCTCAACCCAGGGGGGGCGGGAGACCCAGTACTTC	CASSSTQGGRETQYF
TRBV27	TRBD1	TRBJ1-1	NA	TGTGCCAGCAGGATTCCGGGACAGGGAGCTTTCTTT	CASRIPGQGAFF
TRBV6-5	TRBD1	TRBJ2-1	few	TGTGCCAGCAGTTACAGGACAGGGACGAATGAGCAGTTCTTC	CASSYRTGTNEQFF